The source of this T cell receptor beta chain is a study of cytomegalovirus exposure and HLA in healthy donors. About the research overall: Caucasian-associated ancestry cluster membership applied to about 80% of over 350 genotyped donors. Study observations and caveats: The authors reported that TCR beta sequences could predict HLA-A and HLA-B alleles. These predictions were accurate for most subjects in the first cohort. Accounts indicate the classifier identified cytomegalovirus status with strong specificity and sensitivity. TCR association rates varied by HLA locus in a later analysis, with DRB1 highest and HLA-C lowest.

On this clone itself: Its antigen is unidentified.

Researchers ran the PCR with 60 Vbeta and 13 Jbeta primers. This table comes from immunoSEQ multiplex PCR, and its TCRdb copy is limited to in-frame clones, with some not included. The sample has 120,000 or so clones; approximately 86% are singletons. The sequenced material came from PBMCs. The sequence came from a man aged 35 to 55 in good health and CMV-seronegative.

CDR3 loop: CASSQDPGLAVSNEQFF. CDR3 sequence (DNA): TGTGCCAGCAGCCAAGATCCGGGACTAGCGGTCTCGAATGAGCAGTTCTTC. The chain employs TRBV4-2 and TRBJ2-1; 11 bases are shared with TRBD2. The CDR3 is made up of 17 amino acids. With V trimmed by 0 bases and J by 7 bases, 8 bases remained unmatched. Looked up from germline, CDR1 is LGHNA and CDR2 is YNFKEQ.